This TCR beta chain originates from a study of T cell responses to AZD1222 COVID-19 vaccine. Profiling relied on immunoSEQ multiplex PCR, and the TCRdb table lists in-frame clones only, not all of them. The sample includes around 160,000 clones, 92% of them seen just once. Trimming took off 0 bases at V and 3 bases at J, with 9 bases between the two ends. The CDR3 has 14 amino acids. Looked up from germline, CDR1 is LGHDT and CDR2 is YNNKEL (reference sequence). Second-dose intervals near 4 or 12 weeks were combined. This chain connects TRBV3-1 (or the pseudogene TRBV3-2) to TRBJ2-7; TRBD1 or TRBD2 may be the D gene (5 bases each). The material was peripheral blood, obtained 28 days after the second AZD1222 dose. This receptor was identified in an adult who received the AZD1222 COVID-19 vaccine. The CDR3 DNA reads TGTGCCAGCAGCCAAGATCCTGGGGGCTACGAGCAGTACTTC. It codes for CASSQDPGGYEQYF.